Listed below are T cell receptor beta chains from one sample, sequenced in a study of cytotoxic CD8 clonotypes in ibrutinib-treated CLL. Here immunoSEQ multiplex PCR was the method, and the copy in TCRdb shows in-frame clones only, minus some. The sample carries some 26,000 clones, 65% to 90% recorded once. The specimen was PBMCs, collected after 24 months of ibrutinib treatment. These receptors came from a human donor with chronic lymphocytic leukemia. Each CDR3 is given with its conserved first and last residue. Fields, in order: J gene, clone size, V gene, CDR3 protein. Clone size, where shown, is once, few, many, or a class for clones that have expanded.

j_call: TRBJ2-7
clone_size: NA
v_call: TRBV7-7
cdr3_aa: CASSRASGNSYEQYF

j_call: TRBJ2-7
clone_size: NA
v_call: TRBV18
cdr3_aa: CASSPVRAESYEQYF

j_call: TRBJ1-5
clone_size: medium-sized
v_call: TRBV27
cdr3_aa: CASSWDVDQPQHF

j_call: TRBJ2-5
clone_size: NA
v_call: TRBV15
cdr3_aa: CATSRDGTEETQYF

j_call: TRBJ2-7
clone_size: NA
v_call: TRBV5-1
cdr3_aa: CASQAGIPSYEQYF

j_call: TRBJ1-4
clone_size: NA
v_call: TRBV6-1
cdr3_aa: CASSELAGAEEKLFF

j_call: TRBJ1-1
clone_size: NA
v_call: TRBV7-3
cdr3_aa: CASSLSPRDNTEAFF

j_call: TRBJ1-4
clone_size: NA
v_call: TRBV28
cdr3_aa: CASSSQRTNEKLFF

j_call: TRBJ2-5
clone_size: NA
v_call: TRBV30
cdr3_aa: CAWSVLRDRDPGEQYF

j_call: TRBJ2-7
clone_size: NA
v_call: TRBV5-1
cdr3_aa: CASSPQDRADSYEQYF

j_call: TRBJ1-2
clone_size: NA
v_call: TRBV19
cdr3_aa: CASSLGGNNGYTF

j_call: TRBJ2-3
clone_size: NA
v_call: TRBV7-6
cdr3_aa: CASSSHHSDEFSLHDTQYF

j_call: TRBJ2-7
clone_size: NA
v_call: TRBV10-2
cdr3_aa: CASSEVVPSYEQYF

j_call: TRBJ1-5
clone_size: NA
v_call: TRBV7-2
cdr3_aa: CASSSDLARRGAQHF

j_call: TRBJ2-7
clone_size: NA
v_call: TRBV10-3
cdr3_aa: CAITPGGHEQYF

j_call: TRBJ2-1
clone_size: NA
v_call: TRBV6-1
cdr3_aa: CASRVEGVEQFF

j_call: TRBJ1-6
clone_size: NA
v_call: TRBV9
cdr3_aa: CASSATGQGANNSPLHF

j_call: TRBJ2-1
clone_size: medium-sized
v_call: TRBV2
cdr3_aa: CASSEQGFVYNEQFF

j_call: TRBJ1-2
clone_size: NA
v_call: TRBV19
cdr3_aa: CASKTPGGPPYGYTF

j_call: TRBJ2-6
clone_size: NA
v_call: TRBV4-1
cdr3_aa: CASSQDRFQGTSSGANVLTF

j_call: TRBJ2-3
clone_size: NA
v_call: TRBV5-6
cdr3_aa: CASSPATDTQYF

j_call: TRBJ1-3
clone_size: NA
v_call: TRBV30
cdr3_aa: CAWSVPGSGNTIYF

j_call: TRBJ1-4
clone_size: once
v_call: TRBV30
cdr3_aa: CAWSGSRLDEKLFF

j_call: TRBJ2-1
clone_size: NA
v_call: TRBV4-2
cdr3_aa: CASSLIMGLAGGYNEQFF

j_call: TRBJ1-5
clone_size: few
v_call: TRBV14
cdr3_aa: CASSGGEGQPQHF

j_call: TRBJ2-1
clone_size: NA
v_call: TRBV7-9
cdr3_aa: CASSASGGGSYNEQFF

j_call: TRBJ2-5
clone_size: NA
v_call: TRBV4-1
cdr3_aa: CASSQVRTSGGAGGETQYF

j_call: TRBJ2-2
clone_size: NA
v_call: TRBV5-4
cdr3_aa: CASSQPPLAGATGELFF

j_call: TRBJ2-1
clone_size: NA
v_call: TRBV6-6
cdr3_aa: CASSYRTGWGNEQFF